This T cell receptor (beta chain) stems from a study of blood T cells in healthy people across ages. Regarding this clonotype: Its ends do not fully match the called genes, so a read error is possible.

It was with a sample-barcoded 5' primer and a J-beta primer mix that a second PCR of about 7 to 12 cycles was run. Using its own MiXCR run on the 5' RACE reads, TCRdb lists one record per CDR3 protein. The sample lists 450,000 to 650,000 distinct CDR3 sequences, less than 25% seen once, with 7.5% to 9% in the top ten. The same data also went into a second study, on T cells of mothers and their children. That source notes: In this cohort, donors were three healthy Caucasian mothers plus their six children. Related and unrelated pairs show TCR recombination output that thymic selection shapes similarly.

Source material: blood. The TCR sequence derives from a boy aged 10-17 years in good health.

The CDR3 DNA sequence: TGCGCCAGCAGCCAAGTGGGGTACAGCGACCAAAGGAATGAACAGTTCTTC. Residues: CASSQVGYSDQRNEQFF. The chain uses TRBV4-3 and TRBJ2-5; D is ambiguous. The last part of the DNA fits TRBJ2-1 better; the J call may be wrong. Germline CDR1 and CDR2: LGHNA and YSLEER. CDR3 length: 17 residues.